A single sample is the source of the 16 T cell receptor beta chains below, sequenced in a study of CD8+CD57+ T cells in acquired aplastic anemia. It was patients with CD8+CD57+ cell expansion by flow cytometry who were chosen for sequencing. Genomic DNA, serving as template, underwent TCR beta VDJ and CDR3 profiling. TCRdb itself ran the reads through MiXCR, one entry per CDR3 protein. The top ten clones hold about 60% of a sample with approximately 100,000 distinct CDR3 sequences, around two thirds of them seen once. Sequenced material: sorted CD4+, CD8+, or CD8+CD57+ T cells (not recorded which) from PBMCs. All receptors come from a human donor with aplastic anemia.

The J gene is TRBJ2-7, the V gene TRBV20-1, with TRBD2 identical over 8 bases. Germline trimming cut 7 bases from V and 6 bases from J; bases unmatched to any gene: 14. Germline V CDR1 and CDR2: DFQATT, SNEGSKA (reference sequence). The CDR3 is 14 amino acids. The CDR3 DNA is TGCAGTGTCAGCGCGGGGCGGGAGGTGGCCGAGCAGTACTTC. This codes for CSVSAGREVAEQYF.

The rearrangement links TRBV11-1 to TRBJ1-6, with D perhaps TRBD1 (5 bases). The V end lost 5 bases, the J end lost 4 bases, and 15 bases lay between the germline ends. The germline V gene encodes CDR1 SGHAT and CDR2 FQDESV (reference sequence). This CDR3 is 16 amino acids long. The CDR3 bases are TGTGCCAGCAGCAGTAAGGAGGGACCTTATAATTCACCCCTCCACTTT. This codes for CASSSKEGPYNSPLHF.

This chain connects TRBV20-1 to TRBJ2-5, with D perhaps TRBD2 (5 bases). The ends were cut back, 0 bases at V and 2 bases at J, with 16 bases in the middle. Germline V gives CDR1 DFQATT, CDR2 SNEGSKA (reference sequence). This CDR3 contains 16 residues. DNA for the CDR3: TGCAGTGCTAGAGATTATCAGACGGGGAGACAAGAGACCCAGTACTTC. Translated: CSARDYQTGRQETQYF.

The rearrangement uses TRBV10-3 and TRBJ2-7; a weak D match, TRBD1 (5 bases). Trimming removed 5 bases from V and 6 bases from J, with 14 bases in between. The CDR3 spans 13 residues. Looked up from germline, CDR1 is ENHRY and CDR2 is SYGVKD. DNA for the CDR3: TGTGCCATCAGTAAAAGAGACAGCTCCGAGCAGTACTTC. Encoded protein: CAISKRDSSEQYF.

This chain links TRBV25-1 with TRBJ1-6; no reliable D call. Between the trimmed V and J ends, which lost 1 base and 9 bases, there was a span of 13 bases. The CDR3 is made up of 15 amino acids. Germline assignment: CDR1 MGHDK and CDR2 SYGVNS. The CDR3 region has the DNA TGTGCCAGCAGTGAATCTGTAGGTCGAGGTTCACCCCTCCACTTT. Amino acid sequence: CASSESVGRGSPLHF.

This clonotype has just a few counts. The chain couples TRBV2 to TRBJ2-7; 7 nucleotides line up with TRBD1. CDR3 length: 14 amino acids. CDR1 SNHLY and CDR2 FYNNEI come from the germline V gene. The junction had 11 bases not matched to a gene; V was cut back by 10 bases and J by 2 bases. The CDR3: CATRRGPLTYEQYF. In DNA, the CDR3 is TGTGCCACCCGAAGGGGGCCACTAACCTACGAGCAGTACTTC. The full variable domain, with the rest looked up from reference TRBV2 and TRBJ2-7, is EPEVTQTPSHQVTQMGQEVILRCVPISNHLYFYWYRQILGQKVEFLVSFYNNEISEKSEIFDDQFSVERPDGSNFTLKIRSTKLEDSAMYFCATRRGPLTYEQYFGPGTRLTVT.

This chain connects TRBV20-1 to TRBJ1-6; 7 nucleotides line up with TRBD1. Germline CDR1 DFQATT, CDR2 SNEGSKA (reference sequence). This CDR3 spans 13 amino acids. V trimming: 6 bases; J trimming: 7 bases; junction bases outside the gene matches: 6. This CDR3 is CSAHRGRNSPLHF. The CDR3 DNA reads as TGCAGTGCCCACAGGGGCCGCAATTCACCCCTCCACTTT.

This sequence joins TRBV4-2 and TRBJ1-2; D unresolved. Looked up from germline, CDR1 is LGHNA and CDR2 is YNFKEQ. The CDR3 totals 15 residues. With 0 bases removed from V and 3 bases from J, the gap between germline ends came to 11 bases. For the CDR3, the DNA is TGTGCCAGCAGCCAAGAGGGCCAGGCTCACTATGGCTACACCTTC. It is translated as CASSQEGQAHYGYTF.

The chain has TRBV7-9 and TRBJ1-1; 7 bases fit TRBD1. The CDR3 runs to 12 residues. Per germline, CDR1 SEHNR and CDR2 FQNEAQ (reference sequence). Trimming at V came to 8 bases and at J to 12 bases, leaving 12 bases not matched to a gene. This chain's CDR3 is CASRGQVGGPFF. As DNA, the CDR3 is TGTGCCAGCCGCGGACAGGTGGGAGGCCCTTTCTTT.

This clonotype was detected ten times or more. The genes are TRBV6-1 and TRBJ2-7; 9 bases match TRBD2. Germline V gene lookup returns CDR1 MNHNS and CDR2 SASEGT. Trimming cost V 2 bases and J 5 bases; bases outside gene matches: 7. This CDR3 region has 15 residues. The CDR3 region has the DNA TGTGCCAGCAGTGAATTGGTAGCGGGAGTCGACGAGCAGTACTTC. Its translation: CASSELVAGVDEQYF.

The chain employs TRBV9 and TRBJ2-1; 7 positions agree with TRBD2. V was clipped by 0 bases and J by 0 bases; unmatched bases: 6. The CDR3 has 17 residues. Germline assignment: CDR1 SGDLS and CDR2 YYNGEE. CDR3 nucleotides: TGTGCCAGCAGCGTAGGCCCGCGGGGGAGCTCCTACAATGAGCAGTTCTTC. Translating it yields CASSVGPRGSSYNEQFF.

The DNA of the CDR3 is TGTGCCAGCAGCTTAGTAGGGCCCAACAGGGGACAGGATGAGCAGTTCTTC. This translates into CASSLVGPNRGQDEQFF. This chain joins TRBV7-6 and TRBJ2-1; 8 positions match TRBD1. Germline-derived CDR1 and CDR2 are SGHVS and FNYEAQ. V dropped 1 base and J dropped 8; count of bases not matched to a gene: 13. The CDR3 length is 17 residues.

This clonotype was seen a single time. The chain uses TRBV19 and TRBJ2-7; a possible D gene is TRBD2 (6 bases). V was cut by 4 bases and J by 1 base, with 14 bases left in between. CDR3 length: 15 residues. Germline V CDR1 and CDR2: LNHDA, SQIVND (reference sequence). CDR3 protein: CASSRLGEKSYEQYF. CDR3 nucleotide sequence: TGTGCCAGTAGTAGACTAGGGGAGAAGTCCTACGAGCAGTACTTC.

This rearrangement joins TRBV2 to TRBJ2-1; D call uncertain. The CDR3 runs to 13 residues. Trimming shortened V by 6 bases and J by 9 bases, and 15 bases separated the two germline ends. Per the germline V gene, CDR1 is SNHLY and CDR2 is FYNNEI. The CDR3 region has the DNA TGTGCCAGCAGCCCCTGGGTATCAGTTGAGCAGTTCTTC. It is translated as CASSPWVSVEQFF.

The J gene is TRBJ2-2, the V gene TRBV12-3 or TRBV12-4, with 13 nucleotides matching TRBD2. V shed 6 bases, J shed 3 bases, and the junction held 4 bases outside the gene matches. The CDR3 runs 16 residues. DNA of the CDR3: TGTGCCAGCAGGGAACTAGCGGGGGGGCACACCGGGGAGCTGTTTTTT. Its translation is CASRELAGGHTGELFF.

This sequence joins TRBV19 and TRBJ1-5; 7 bases match TRBD1. The CDR3 runs to 14 residues. The V segment lost 3 bases and the J segment 4 bases; nucleotides outside the gene matches: 3. Germline V gene lookup returns CDR1 LNHDA and CDR2 SQIVND (reference sequence). CDR3 sequence (DNA): TGTGCCAGTAGTATCCCGACAGGGAATCAGCCCCAGCATTTT. This gives the protein CASSIPTGNQPQHF.